Listed below are T cell receptor beta chains from one sample, sequenced in a study of blood T cell repertoires in COVID-19. Sequencing was performed with immunoSEQ multiplex PCR; in TCRdb, only in-frame clones are kept and a portion is missing. Here the sample spans about 250,000 clones, roughly four fifths being singletons. Sample: peripheral blood. These receptors were obtained from a man in his forties or fifties with active or convalescent COVID-19. The CDR3 runs from the conserved cysteine through the conserved F or W. The D gene is left open where the match is weak. Size tells how often a clone was seen (once, few, many) or the class of an expanded clone, and some rows leave it out.

J	size	D	V	CDR3	DNA
TRBJ1-1	NA	NA	TRBV9	CASSVGFQGGGRTEAFF	TGTGCCAGCAGCGTAGGTTTCCAGGGCGGGGGGCGAACTGAAGCTTTCTTT
TRBJ2-1	NA	NA	TRBV19	CASQGSGNEQFF	TGTGCCAGCCAGGGTTCAGGAAATGAGCAGTTCTTC
TRBJ1-5	NA	NA	TRBV2	CASSEGAYSNQPQHF	TGTGCCAGCAGTGAAGGTGCCTATAGCAATCAGCCCCAGCATTTT
TRBJ1-1	NA	NA	TRBV29-1	CSVKGAAHTEAFF	TGCAGCGTCAAAGGGGCCGCACACACTGAAGCTTTCTTT
TRBJ1-2	NA	NA	TRBV29-1	CSVGGSDGYTF	TGCAGCGTTGGAGGCAGTGACGGCTACACCTTC
TRBJ2-1	NA	TRBD2	TRBV4-2	CASSPTTSGGSYNEQFF	TGTGCCAGCAGCCCGACGACTAGCGGGGGCTCCTACAATGAGCAGTTCTTC
TRBJ2-1	once	TRBD1	TRBV13	CASSSDQPGTGSYNEQFF	TGTGCCAGCAGCTCGGACCAGCCCGGGACAGGGTCCTACAATGAGCAGTTCTTC
TRBJ2-7	NA	TRBD1	TRBV4-2	CASSQGSPGTGIYEQYF	TGTGCCAGCAGCCAAGGATCGCCGGGGACAGGTATCTACGAGCAGTACTTC
TRBJ2-1	NA	TRBD1	TRBV11-3	CASSTDRGHEQFF	TGTGCCAGCAGCACGGACAGGGGCCATGAGCAGTTCTTC
TRBJ2-5	NA	TRBD1	TRBV15	CATSGRQGGSETQYF	TGTGCCACCAGCGGAAGACAGGGTGGGTCAGAGACCCAGTACTTC
TRBJ2-1	NA	TRBD1	TRBV19	CASSMWGTGAYNEQFF	TGTGCCAGTAGTATGTGGGGGACAGGGGCTTACAATGAGCAGTTCTTC
TRBJ2-6	NA	NA	TRBV19	CASSIKGVSGANVLTF	TGTGCCAGTAGTATAAAGGGGGTGTCTGGGGCCAACGTCCTGACTTTC
TRBJ2-2	NA	NA	TRBV5-1	CASSFINTGELFF	TGCGCCAGCAGTTTCATTAACACCGGGGAGCTGTTTTTT
TRBJ2-2	NA	TRBD1	TRBV7-9	CASSGRTGRIAGELFF	TGTGCCAGCAGCGGACGGACAGGGAGAATAGCCGGGGAGCTGTTTTTT
TRBJ2-7	NA	TRBD2	TRBV5-1	CASSFSGGAKEQYF	TGCGCCAGCAGCTTTAGCGGGGGGGCCAAGGAGCAGTACTTC
TRBJ2-1	NA	TRBD2	TRBV3-1/TRBV3-2	CASSRQLAGGRYNEQFF	TGTGCCAGCAGCCGACAACTAGCGGGGGGTCGCTACAATGAGCAGTTCTTC
TRBJ1-6	NA	NA	TRBV7-3	CASRGGRNSPLHF	TGTGCCTCGCGGGGGGGAAGGAATTCACCCCTCCACTTT
TRBJ2-5	few	TRBD2	TRBV10-1	CASSVQAGGETQYF	TGCGCCAGCAGTGTTCAAGCGGGGGGTGAGACCCAGTACTTC
TRBJ1-5	NA	NA	TRBV30	CAWSVVEGQPQHF	TGTGCCTGGAGTGTGGTCGAGGGTCAGCCCCAGCATTTT
TRBJ1-3	NA	TRBD1	TRBV9	CASSVTGTVSGNTIYF	TGTGCCAGCAGCGTCACCGGGACAGTCTCCGGAAACACCATATATTTT
TRBJ2-1	NA	NA	TRBV9	CASSVETFTGEQFF	TGTGCCAGCAGCGTAGAAACATTCACAGGGGAGCAGTTCTTC
TRBJ2-7	NA	NA	TRBV27	CASSLRGNYEQYF	TGTGCCAGCAGTTTAAGAGGCAACTACGAGCAGTACTTC
TRBJ2-2	NA	NA	TRBV11-2	CASSSNTGETGELFF	TGTGCCAGCAGCTCTAATACGGGGGAAACCGGGGAGCTGTTTTTT
TRBJ1-2	NA	TRBD1	TRBV18	CASSPSGGRGNGYTF	TGTGCCAGCTCACCGTCAGGGGGGCGAGGGAATGGCTACACCTTC
TRBJ2-3	NA	TRBD2	TRBV7-2	CASSYLGLAGPRDTQYF	TGTGCCAGCAGCTACCTAGGACTAGCGGGCCCCAGGGATACGCAGTATTTT
TRBJ2-2	few	NA	TRBV6-5	CASSPEVGAGELFF	TGTGCCAGCAGTCCTGAAGTCGGAGCCGGGGAGCTGTTTTTT
TRBJ1-6	NA	NA	TRBV11-2	CASSLDMRSSPLHF	TGTGCCAGCAGCTTAGATATGAGGAGTTCACCCCTCCACTTT
TRBJ2-3	NA	TRBD2	TRBV7-2	CASSLSSGGGTDTQYF	TGTGCCAGCAGCCTATCTAGCGGGGGGGGTACAGATACGCAGTATTTT
TRBJ1-4	once	TRBD1	TRBV19	CASSIPGQGILTNEKLFF	TGTGCCAGTAGTATCCCGGGACAGGGGATATTAACTAATGAAAAACTGTTTTTT
TRBJ1-1	NA	NA	TRBV5-6	CASSVTVLVGTEAFF	TGTGCCAGCAGCGTGACAGTGCTGGTGGGGACTGAAGCTTTCTTT
TRBJ1-1	NA	TRBD1	TRBV28	CASSPTGTGTVGNTEAFF	TGTGCCAGCAGTCCCACCGGGACAGGGACTGTCGGGAACACTGAAGCTTTCTTT
TRBJ2-1	NA	TRBD2	TRBV30	CAWHNLAGAQFF	TGTGCCTGGCATAATTTAGCGGGAGCGCAGTTCTTC
TRBJ2-1	NA	TRBD2	TRBV30	CAWSPIAGGYNEQFF	TGTGCCTGGAGTCCTATAGCGGGGGGATACAATGAGCAGTTCTTC
TRBJ2-2	NA	TRBD2	TRBV10-3	CAISATSSEVGELFF	TGTGCCATCAGTGCGACTAGCTCCGAAGTCGGGGAGCTGTTTTTT
TRBJ2-5	NA	NA	TRBV5-1	CASSVEQETQYF	TGCGCCAGCAGTGTGGAGCAAGAGACCCAGTACTTC
TRBJ2-7	NA	TRBD2	TRBV18	CASSRAGGYYEQYF	TGTGCCAGCTCACGAGCGGGGGGCTACTACGAGCAGTACTTC
TRBJ1-6	NA	NA	TRBV15	CATLRERHSPLHF	TGTGCCACACTAAGGGAGAGGCATTCACCCCTCCACTTT
TRBJ1-2	NA	NA	TRBV3-1/TRBV3-2	CASSQDHTLTF	TGTGCCAGCAGCCAAGATCACACCCTCACCTTC
TRBJ2-2	NA	TRBD1	TRBV18	CASSPARQGVFGELFF	TGTGCCAGCTCACCGGCTCGACAGGGGGTATTCGGGGAGCTGTTTTTT
TRBJ2-1	NA	NA	TRBV7-9	CASSRVREQFF	TGTGCCAGCAGCAGGGTACGGGAGCAGTTCTTC
TRBJ1-2	NA	NA	TRBV7-2	CASSLATALMANGYTF	TGTGCCAGCAGCTTAGCCACAGCATTAATGGCCAATGGCTACACCTTC
TRBJ1-2	NA	NA	TRBV5-5	CASSPVGGEDYGYTF	TGTGCCAGCAGTCCGGTAGGGGGAGAGGACTATGGCTACACCTTC
TRBJ1-2	few	NA	TRBV20-1	CSVGGRKGYTF	TGCAGTGTCGGGGGGCGCAAAGGCTACACCTTC
TRBJ1-4	once	TRBD1	TRBV6-4	CASSPGTGVGEKLFF	TGTGCCAGCAGTCCCGGGACAGGGGTAGGAGAAAAACTGTTTTTT
TRBJ1-2	NA	NA	TRBV30	CAWSVGVRGYTF	TGTGCCTGGAGTGTAGGAGTCCGGGGCTACACCTTC
TRBJ2-2	few	NA	TRBV25-1	CASSESGVPELFF	TGTGCCAGCAGTGAATCCGGGGTCCCGGAGCTGTTTTTT
TRBJ1-2	NA	TRBD1	TRBV10-3	CAISETDRGPHGYTF	TGTGCCATCAGTGAGACCGACAGGGGGCCTCATGGCTACACCTTC
TRBJ1-4	NA	NA	TRBV19	CASSPGTYRDIDEKLFF	TGTGCCAGTAGTCCTGGGACATACAGGGATATTGATGAAAAACTGTTTTTT
TRBJ1-2	NA	TRBD1	TRBV3-1/TRBV3-2	CASSQADRGHNYGYTF	TGTGCCAGCAGCCAGGCAGACAGGGGACATAACTATGGCTACACCTTC
TRBJ1-5	NA	TRBD1	TRBV29-1	CSAGTGDSNQPQHF	TGCAGCGCCGGGACAGGTGATAGCAATCAGCCCCAGCATTTT
TRBJ2-3	NA	NA	TRBV5-1	CASSLPRQPGTDTQYF	TGCGCCAGCAGCTTGCCGAGACAGCCGGGCACAGATACGCAGTATTTT
TRBJ1-1	NA	TRBD1	TRBV19	CASSPPGQGARWAFF	TGTGCCAGTAGTCCCCCGGGACAGGGGGCGCGTTGGGCTTTCTTT
TRBJ2-2	NA	TRBD1	TRBV24-1	CATSASTGLPGELFF	TGTGCCACCAGTGCCTCGACAGGGTTGCCCGGGGAGCTGTTTTTT
TRBJ2-3	NA	NA	TRBV6-1	CASSRSGPDTQYF	TGTGCCAGCAGCCGCTCAGGGCCAGATACGCAGTATTTT
TRBJ1-1	NA	NA	TRBV6-1	CASSERRGNTEAFF	TGTGCCAGCAGTGAAAGGAGGGGGAACACTGAAGCTTTCTTT